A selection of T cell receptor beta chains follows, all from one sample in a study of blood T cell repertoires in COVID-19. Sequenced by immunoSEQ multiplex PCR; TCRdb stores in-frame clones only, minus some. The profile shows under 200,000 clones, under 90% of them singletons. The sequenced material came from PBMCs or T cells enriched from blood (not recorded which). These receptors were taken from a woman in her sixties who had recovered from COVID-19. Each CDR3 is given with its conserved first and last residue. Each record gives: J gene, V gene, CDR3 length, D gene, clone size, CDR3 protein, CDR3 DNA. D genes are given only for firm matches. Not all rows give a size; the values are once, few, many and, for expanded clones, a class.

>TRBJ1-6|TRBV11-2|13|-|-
CASSLNEGSPLHF
TGTGCCAGCAGCTTAAACGAGGGTTCACCCCTCCACTTT
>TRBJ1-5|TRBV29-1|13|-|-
CSALQDSNQPQHF
TGCAGCGCCCTACAGGATAGCAATCAGCCCCAGCATTTT
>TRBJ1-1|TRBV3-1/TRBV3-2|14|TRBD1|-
CASSQGQGATEAFF
TGTGCCAGCAGCCAAGGACAGGGGGCAACTGAAGCTTTCTTT
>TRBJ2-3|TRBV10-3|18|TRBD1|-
CAIRPGQGAVRVRDTQYF
TGTGCCATCAGGCCGGGACAGGGGGCAGTGAGGGTACGAGATACGCAGTATTTT
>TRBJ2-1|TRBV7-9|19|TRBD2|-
CASSLGGLAGAGSSGEQFF
TGTGCCAGCAGCTTAGGGGGACTAGCGGGCGCGGGCAGCTCGGGTGAGCAGTTCTTC
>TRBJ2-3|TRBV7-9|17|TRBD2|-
CASTKSGGPTSTDTQYF
TGTGCCAGCACCAAAAGCGGGGGGCCTACTAGCACAGATACGCAGTATTTT
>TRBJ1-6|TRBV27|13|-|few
CASSLYGNSPLHF
TGTGCCAGCAGTTTATATGGCAATTCACCCCTCCACTTT
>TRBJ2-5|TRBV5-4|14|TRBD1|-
CASRPGTGDETQYF
TGTGCCAGCAGGCCCGGGACAGGGGATGAGACCCAGTACTTC
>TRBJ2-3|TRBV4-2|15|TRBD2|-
CASSQGTSGGDTQYF
TGTGCCAGCAGCCAAGGGACTAGCGGGGGAGATACGCAGTATTTT
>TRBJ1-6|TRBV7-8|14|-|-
CASSLDYGISPLHF
TGTGCCAGCAGCTTAGATTACGGGATCTCACCCCTCCACTTT
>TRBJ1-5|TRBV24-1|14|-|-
CATSETSWDQPQHF
TGTGCCACCAGTGAGACTTCCTGGGATCAGCCCCAGCATTTT
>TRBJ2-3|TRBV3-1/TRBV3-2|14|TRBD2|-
CASSLAGGADTQYF
TGTGCCAGCAGTCTAGCGGGGGGAGCAGATACGCAGTATTTT
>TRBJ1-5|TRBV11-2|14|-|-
CASSLGQANQPQHF
TGTGCCAGCAGCTTAGGACAGGCGAATCAGCCCCAGCATTTT
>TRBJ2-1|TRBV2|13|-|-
CASSVYGYNEQFF
TGTGCCAGCAGTGTCTACGGCTACAATGAGCAGTTCTTC
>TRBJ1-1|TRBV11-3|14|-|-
CASSTGGGRTEAFF
TGTGCCAGCAGTACCGGCGGGGGTCGGACTGAAGCTTTCTTT
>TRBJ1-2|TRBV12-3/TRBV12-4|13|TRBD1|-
CASSWGQGAGYTF
TGTGCCAGCAGTTGGGGACAGGGGGCTGGCTACACCTTC
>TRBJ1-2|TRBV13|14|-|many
CASSLGGRIYGYTF
TGTGCCAGCAGCTTAGGGGGCAGAATCTATGGCTACACCTTC